This TCR beta chain was sequenced during a study of T cells after yellow fever vaccination. General study points: FACS-sorted repertoires could harbor abundant contaminating bulk-population clonotypes. A small share of clonotypes appeared in both CD4 and CD8 compartments. Boosting was followed by the reappearance of most primary-vaccination clones (about 96% CD4, more than 70% CD8).

V lost 6 bases and J lost 6, with 18 bases in between. The CDR3 totals 16 residues. In germline, CDR1 is LNHNV, CDR2 YYDKDF (reference sequence). The sample holds a few counts of this clonotype. What it recognizes is unknown. TCRdb fed the 5' RACE reads into MiXCR, producing one record per CDR3 protein. The table shows about 120,000 distinct CDR3 sequences, with around 6.7% occurring only once. This TCR was recovered from a man between 18 and 35 years old who received the YFV17D yellow fever vaccine. The chain is built from TRBV15 and TRBJ2-6; D might be TRBD1 (6 bases). Sequenced material: CD4+ T cells sorted from PBMCs, taken around 45 days after the first yellow fever vaccination. The CDR3 DNA is TGTGCCACCAGTTTGGGGGACACCATATTGGCCAACGTCCTGACTTTC. It codes for CATSLGDTILANVLTF.